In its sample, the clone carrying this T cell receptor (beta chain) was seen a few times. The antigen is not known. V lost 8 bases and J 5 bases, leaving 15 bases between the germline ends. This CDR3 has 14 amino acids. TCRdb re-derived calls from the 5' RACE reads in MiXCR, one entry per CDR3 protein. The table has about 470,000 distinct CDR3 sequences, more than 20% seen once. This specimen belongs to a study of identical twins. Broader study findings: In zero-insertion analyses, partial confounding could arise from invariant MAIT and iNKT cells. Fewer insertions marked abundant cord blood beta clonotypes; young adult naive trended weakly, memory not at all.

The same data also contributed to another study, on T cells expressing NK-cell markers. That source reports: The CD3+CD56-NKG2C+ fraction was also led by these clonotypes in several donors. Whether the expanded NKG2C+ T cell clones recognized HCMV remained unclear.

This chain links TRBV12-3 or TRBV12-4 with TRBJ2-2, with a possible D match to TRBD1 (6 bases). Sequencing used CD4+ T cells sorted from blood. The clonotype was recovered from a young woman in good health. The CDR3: CASRKGVATGELFF. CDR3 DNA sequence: TGTGCCAGCCGGAAGGGGGTAGCGACCGGGGAGCTGTTTTTT.